This is a list of T cell receptor beta chains from one sample in a study of patients and donors after allogeneic stem cell transplantation. TCRdb ran MiXCR on the RT-PCR reads and lists one entry per CDR3 protein. The data show about 960,000 distinct CDR3 sequences, with roughly 18% seen just once and around 5.5% held by the top ten. The sample taken for sequencing was blood, either unsorted or a sorted T cell fraction (not recorded which). The receptors were gathered from a human donor who was either an allogeneic HSCT recipient or a stem cell or donor lymphocyte infusion donor (not recorded which). It is not recorded whose cells these are; they may come from a transplant donor. Each CDR3 is given with its conserved first and last residue. D genes are given only for firm matches. Expanded clones are given a class, and other clones once, few, many or no size at all.

j_gene: TRBJ2-4
abundance: -
d_gene: TRBD2
v_gene: TRBV2
CDR3nt: TGTGCCAGTGCGGGGGGCCTAGCCAAAAACATTCAGTACTTC
CDR3aa: CASAGGLAKNIQYF

j_gene: TRBJ1-1
abundance: few
d_gene: TRBD1
v_gene: TRBV24-1
CDR3nt: TGTGCCACCAGTGATAACAGGGGGTCGAACACTGAAGCTTTCTTT
CDR3aa: CATSDNRGSNTEAFF

j_gene: TRBJ2-4
abundance: many
d_gene: -
v_gene: TRBV12-3/TRBV12-4
CDR3nt: TGTGCCAGCAGTCCTCAGACCCGAGGGGCCAAAAACATTCAGTACTTC
CDR3aa: CASSPQTRGAKNIQYF

j_gene: TRBJ2-7
abundance: -
d_gene: -
v_gene: TRBV18
CDR3nt: TGTGCCAGCTCACCTAAGATAGGGGGCTCCTACGAGCAGTACTTC
CDR3aa: CASSPKIGGSYEQYF

j_gene: TRBJ2-5
abundance: -
d_gene: -
v_gene: TRBV5-1
CDR3nt: TGCGCCAGCAGCGCGGGACAGCTTCAAGAGACCCAGTACTTC
CDR3aa: CASSAGQLQETQYF

j_gene: TRBJ2-2
abundance: few
d_gene: -
v_gene: TRBV6-1
CDR3nt: TGTGCCAGCCACCGACGGACAGACGGGGAGCTGTTTTTT
CDR3aa: CASHRRTDGELFF

j_gene: TRBJ2-3
abundance: -
d_gene: -
v_gene: TRBV7-9
CDR3nt: TGTGCCAGCACCTCCGGGGGTACAGCAGCCGATACGCAGTATTTT
CDR3aa: CASTSGGTAADTQYF

j_gene: TRBJ1-1
abundance: few
d_gene: -
v_gene: TRBV20-1
CDR3nt: TGCAGTGCTAGAGTGGACACGGGGTCCACTGAAGCTTTCTTT
CDR3aa: CSARVDTGSTEAFF

j_gene: TRBJ2-2
abundance: -
d_gene: -
v_gene: TRBV5-6
CDR3nt: TGTGCCAGCAGCTTGTCGTTAGGGTTAGCCGGGGAGCTGTTTTTT
CDR3aa: CASSLSLGLAGELFF

j_gene: TRBJ2-1
abundance: -
d_gene: -
v_gene: TRBV20-1
CDR3nt: TGCAGTGCTAGAGATCCATTGCACAATGAGCAGTTCTTC
CDR3aa: CSARDPLHNEQFF

j_gene: TRBJ1-1
abundance: many
d_gene: TRBD1
v_gene: TRBV12-3/TRBV12-4
CDR3nt: TGTGCCAGCAGAGGGACAGTATTCACTGAAGCTTTCTTT
CDR3aa: CASRGTVFTEAFF

j_gene: TRBJ1-1
abundance: few
d_gene: TRBD1
v_gene: TRBV4-1
CDR3nt: TGCGCCAGCCGAAGGGACGGACAGGGGGCGCAGGTCACTGAAGCTTTCTTT
CDR3aa: CASRRDGQGAQVTEAFF

j_gene: TRBJ2-5
abundance: few
d_gene: -
v_gene: TRBV29-1
CDR3nt: TGCAGCGTTGAATGGGAGACCCAGTACTTC
CDR3aa: CSVEWETQYF

j_gene: TRBJ1-2
abundance: -
d_gene: -
v_gene: TRBV4-1
CDR3nt: TGCGCCAGCAGCCAACCGGGGCAGGCCCTTGGCTACACCTTC
CDR3aa: CASSQPGQALGYTF

j_gene: TRBJ2-2
abundance: few
d_gene: TRBD1
v_gene: TRBV24-1
CDR3nt: TGTGCCACCAGTGAGCGACAGGGTGTGAACACCGGGGAGCTGTTTTTT
CDR3aa: CATSERQGVNTGELFF

j_gene: TRBJ1-1
abundance: -
d_gene: -
v_gene: TRBV20-1
CDR3nt: TGCAGTGCCCCACCCAGGCCGAAATTGAACACTGAAGCTTTCTTT
CDR3aa: CSAPPRPKLNTEAFF

j_gene: TRBJ2-7
abundance: few
d_gene: -
v_gene: TRBV20-1
CDR3nt: TGCAGCATCTTCTTACACGCCTACGAGCAGTACTTC
CDR3aa: CSIFLHAYEQYF

j_gene: TRBJ2-3
abundance: -
d_gene: -
v_gene: TRBV9
CDR3nt: TGTGCCAGCAGCGGCCTTTTAGATACGCAGTATTTT
CDR3aa: CASSGLLDTQYF

j_gene: TRBJ1-5
abundance: -
d_gene: TRBD1
v_gene: TRBV29-1
CDR3nt: TGCAGCGGGAGTCGAGGGGGCCTCTTAAAGCCCCAGCATTTT
CDR3aa: CSGSRGGLLKPQHF

j_gene: TRBJ2-7
abundance: few
d_gene: -
v_gene: TRBV2
CDR3nt: TGTGCCAGCAGTAACTCAGGGTACGAGCAGTACTTC
CDR3aa: CASSNSGYEQYF

j_gene: TRBJ2-2
abundance: few
d_gene: -
v_gene: TRBV10-3
CDR3nt: TGTGCCATCAGTGAGAACCAGGGTTATACCGGGGAGCTGTTTTTT
CDR3aa: CAISENQGYTGELFF

j_gene: TRBJ1-2
abundance: few
d_gene: -
v_gene: TRBV12-3/TRBV12-4
CDR3nt: TGTGCCAGCAGTCCGCGGGAGGGGAGAGGCTACACCTTC
CDR3aa: CASSPREGRGYTF

j_gene: TRBJ2-2
abundance: -
d_gene: -
v_gene: TRBV5-1
CDR3nt: TGCGCCAGCAGTTTCGGAGGGGCCACGGGCACCGGGGAGCTGTTTTTT
CDR3aa: CASSFGGATGTGELFF

j_gene: TRBJ1-5
abundance: -
d_gene: TRBD1
v_gene: TRBV3-1
CDR3nt: TGTGCCAGCAGCTTCCACCTGATTCCACAGGGGGCTTGTCAGCCCCAGCATTTT
CDR3aa: CASSFHLIPQGACQPQHF

j_gene: TRBJ1-2
abundance: many
d_gene: -
v_gene: TRBV12-3/TRBV12-4
CDR3nt: TGTGCCAGCAGTCCCACAGGAGTCTATGGCTACACCTTC
CDR3aa: CASSPTGVYGYTF

j_gene: TRBJ2-3
abundance: -
d_gene: TRBD2
v_gene: TRBV29-1
CDR3nt: TGCAGCGCACTGTCGACTAGCAGCACAGATACGCAGTATTTT
CDR3aa: CSALSTSSTDTQYF

j_gene: TRBJ1-5
abundance: few
d_gene: -
v_gene: TRBV3-1
CDR3nt: TGTGCCAGCAGCCAAGGAGGGGTCGGGAATCAGCCCCAGCATTTT
CDR3aa: CASSQGGVGNQPQHF

j_gene: TRBJ2-7
abundance: few
d_gene: -
v_gene: TRBV25-1
CDR3nt: TGTGCCAGCAGTGAAGGCTGGGACGCGGTGTACGAGCAGTACTTC
CDR3aa: CASSEGWDAVYEQYF

j_gene: TRBJ2-5
abundance: -
d_gene: TRBD2
v_gene: TRBV4-2
CDR3nt: TGTGCCAGCAGACAGACTAGCGGGAGGATAGAGACCCAGTACTTC
CDR3aa: CASRQTSGRIETQYF

j_gene: TRBJ2-7
abundance: -
d_gene: -
v_gene: TRBV5-1
CDR3nt: TGCGCCACAAGACGGACCGGACTGGGGGGAGAGCAGTACTTC
CDR3aa: CATRRTGLGGEQYF

j_gene: TRBJ1-1
abundance: -
d_gene: TRBD1
v_gene: TRBV12-3/TRBV12-4
CDR3nt: TGTGCCAGCATCGTCCCAGGGGGCCGGGAAGCTTTCTTT
CDR3aa: CASIVPGGREAFF

j_gene: TRBJ2-1
abundance: few
d_gene: -
v_gene: TRBV7-8
CDR3nt: TGTGCCAGCAGCTTAGCGCTCTGGGGTTACTACAATGAGCAGTTCTTC
CDR3aa: CASSLALWGYYNEQFF

j_gene: TRBJ2-7
abundance: few
d_gene: TRBD1
v_gene: TRBV28
CDR3nt: TGTGCCAGCAGTTTGGACAGGGGGTACTACGAGCAGTACTTC
CDR3aa: CASSLDRGYYEQYF

j_gene: TRBJ1-1
abundance: few
d_gene: TRBD1
v_gene: TRBV20-1
CDR3nt: TGCAGTGCTAGACCGACCGGGACAGGGGGCTCGGCTTTCTTT
CDR3aa: CSARPTGTGGSAFF

j_gene: TRBJ2-5
abundance: -
d_gene: TRBD2
v_gene: TRBV4-3
CDR3nt: TGCGCCAGCAGCCTCAGCGCCGGGACTAGCCGCGAGACCCAGTACTTC
CDR3aa: CASSLSAGTSRETQYF

j_gene: TRBJ1-1
abundance: many
d_gene: TRBD1
v_gene: TRBV20-1
CDR3nt: TGCAGTGCTAGAAGGGACAGCATGAACACTGAAGCTTTCTTT
CDR3aa: CSARRDSMNTEAFF

j_gene: TRBJ2-7
abundance: few
d_gene: -
v_gene: TRBV7-8
CDR3nt: TGTGCCAGCAGCTTATGGGTGGGTTCCTACGAGCAGTACTTC
CDR3aa: CASSLWVGSYEQYF

j_gene: TRBJ1-2
abundance: -
d_gene: TRBD1
v_gene: TRBV6-1
CDR3nt: TGTGCCAGCAGCACTGTTGGGACAGGGGGCAATCGGTATGGCTACACCTTC
CDR3aa: CASSTVGTGGNRYGYTF

j_gene: TRBJ2-2
abundance: few
d_gene: TRBD1
v_gene: TRBV7-9
CDR3nt: TGTGCCAGCAGCGCGACAGGGCCCTACACCGGGGAGCTGTTTTTT
CDR3aa: CASSATGPYTGELFF

j_gene: TRBJ2-2
abundance: -
d_gene: TRBD1
v_gene: TRBV15
CDR3nt: TGTGCCACCAGCAGAAGAGGGGGCGCCGGATTAGGGGAGCTGTTTTTT
CDR3aa: CATSRRGGAGLGELFF

j_gene: TRBJ1-3
abundance: few
d_gene: -
v_gene: TRBV4-2
CDR3nt: TGTGCCAGCACCGCAATCGGGACGGCACCGTTAACTGGAAACACCATATATTTT
CDR3aa: CASTAIGTAPLTGNTIYF

j_gene: TRBJ2-2
abundance: few
d_gene: TRBD1
v_gene: TRBV20-1
CDR3nt: TGCAGTGCCCGAACGGGGACAGGGCACCCCGGGGAGCTGTTTTTT
CDR3aa: CSARTGTGHPGELFF

j_gene: TRBJ2-3
abundance: -
d_gene: TRBD1
v_gene: TRBV13
CDR3nt: TGTGCCAGCAGCCCCATGGGACAGAGCAGTGGCACAGATACGCAGTATTTT
CDR3aa: CASSPMGQSSGTDTQYF

j_gene: TRBJ1-1
abundance: -
d_gene: TRBD1
v_gene: TRBV27
CDR3nt: TGTGCCAGCAGTCCCAAGGGACAGCGGAAGAACACTGAAGCTTTCTTT
CDR3aa: CASSPKGQRKNTEAFF

j_gene: TRBJ2-7
abundance: many
d_gene: TRBD1
v_gene: TRBV10-3
CDR3nt: TGTGCCATCATTGCCGGGACAGGGGACACCAACGAGCAGTACTTC
CDR3aa: CAIIAGTGDTNEQYF

j_gene: TRBJ2-3
abundance: once
d_gene: TRBD2
v_gene: TRBV2
CDR3nt: TGTGCCAGCAGGCCCAGCGGGGTTGCAGATACGCAGTATTTT
CDR3aa: CASRPSGVADTQYF